These T cell receptor beta chains were read from a single sample in a study of blood T cells in healthy people across ages. TCRdb re-derived calls from the 5' RACE reads in MiXCR, one entry per CDR3 protein. The sample comprises roughly 800,000 distinct CDR3 sequences, roughly 25% of which are singletons, and 9% to 9.5% rests with the top ten. These data were also filed under a second study, of T cells of mothers and their children.

The specimen sequenced was blood. The receptors come from a boy between 10 and 17 years old in good health. The CDR3 runs from the conserved cysteine through the conserved F or W. The order of the fields is D gene, V gene, clone size, J gene, CDR3 protein, CDR3 DNA. The D gene is left open where the match is weak. Only part of the rows carry a size: once, few, many, or a class if the clone is expanded.

d_gene: -; v_gene: TRBV20-1; abundance: few; j_gene: TRBJ2-4; CDR3aa: CSARDFRAKNIQYF; CDR3nt: TGCAGTGCTAGAGATTTCCGAGCCAAAAACATTCAGTACTTC
d_gene: TRBD2; v_gene: TRBV14; abundance: -; j_gene: TRBJ2-5; CDR3aa: CASSQFLMGAGKKETQYF; CDR3nt: TGTGCCAGCAGCCAATTCTTGATGGGAGCGGGAAAGAAAGAGACCCAGTACTTC
d_gene: -; v_gene: TRBV2; abundance: few; j_gene: TRBJ1-4; CDR3aa: CASYRQTNEKLLF; CDR3nt: TGTGCCAGCTACAGACAAACTAATGAAAAACTGCTTTTT
d_gene: -; v_gene: TRBV6-2/TRBV6-3; abundance: few; j_gene: TRBJ2-4; CDR3aa: CASSYSVRDQAKNIQYF; CDR3nt: TGTGCCAGCAGTTACAGCGTCAGGGACCAAGCCAAAAACATTCAGTACTTC
d_gene: -; v_gene: TRBV5-8; abundance: few; j_gene: TRBJ1-1; CDR3aa: CASSLRAVQNTEAFF; CDR3nt: TGTGCCAGCAGCTTGCGCGCGGTCCAGAACACTGAAGCTTTCTTT
d_gene: -; v_gene: TRBV24-1; abundance: -; j_gene: TRBJ1-2; CDR3aa: CATSDPRGIFSGYTF; CDR3nt: TGTGCCACCAGTGACCCCAGGGGAATATTCTCTGGCTACACCTTC
d_gene: -; v_gene: TRBV7-3; abundance: -; j_gene: TRBJ2-1; CDR3aa: CASSPRVGGDNEQFF; CDR3nt: TGTGCCAGCAGCCCAAGGGTCGGCGGGGACAATGAGCAGTTCTTC
d_gene: -; v_gene: TRBV7-2; abundance: few; j_gene: TRBJ2-2; CDR3aa: CASSLASFSELFF; CDR3nt: TGTGCCAGCAGCTTAGCGTCCTTTTCGGAGCTGTTTTTT
d_gene: TRBD2; v_gene: TRBV7-8; abundance: few; j_gene: TRBJ2-5; CDR3aa: CASSFWASGGASETQYF; CDR3nt: TGTGCCAGCAGCTTTTGGGCTAGCGGGGGGGCGTCAGAGACCCAGTACTTC
d_gene: -; v_gene: TRBV7-9; abundance: -; j_gene: TRBJ1-2; CDR3aa: CASSVGEGGYTF; CDR3nt: TGTGCCAGCAGCGTGGGCGAGGGGGGCTACACCTTC
d_gene: -; v_gene: TRBV7-9; abundance: few; j_gene: TRBJ2-3; CDR3aa: CASSPTGSPQYF; CDR3nt: TGTGCCAGCAGCCCGACGGGGTCCCCGCAGTATTTT
d_gene: -; v_gene: TRBV19; abundance: -; j_gene: TRBJ1-3; CDR3aa: CASSISFGAGNTIYF; CDR3nt: TGTGCCAGTAGTATCTCCTTCGGGGCCGGAAACACCATATATTTT
d_gene: -; v_gene: TRBV7-6; abundance: few; j_gene: TRBJ2-6; CDR3aa: CASSSGTEGTGANVLTF; CDR3nt: TGTGCCAGCAGCTCCGGGACGGAGGGTACTGGGGCCAACGTCCTGACTTTC
d_gene: -; v_gene: TRBV6-1; abundance: -; j_gene: TRBJ1-5; CDR3aa: CASREPPGRVGQPQHF; CDR3nt: TGTGCCAGCAGGGAACCTCCGGGACGGGTAGGTCAGCCCCAGCATTTT
d_gene: -; v_gene: TRBV4-3; abundance: -; j_gene: TRBJ2-3; CDR3aa: CASSLSRVGTDTQYF; CDR3nt: TGCGCCAGCAGCCTTTCCAGGGTGGGCACAGATACGCAGTATTTT
d_gene: TRBD2; v_gene: TRBV4-1; abundance: few; j_gene: TRBJ2-1; CDR3aa: CASSQLAGSNNEQFF; CDR3nt: TGCGCCAGCAGCCAACTAGCGGGCTCGAACAATGAGCAGTTCTTC
d_gene: -; v_gene: TRBV7-2; abundance: -; j_gene: TRBJ1-6; CDR3aa: CASSPDWDELHF; CDR3nt: TGTGCCAGCAGCCCCGACTGGGATGAACTCCACTTT
d_gene: TRBD1; v_gene: TRBV7-2; abundance: -; j_gene: TRBJ2-3; CDR3aa: CASSLQTGESDTQYF; CDR3nt: TGTGCCAGCAGCTTGCAGACAGGGGAGTCAGATACGCAGTATTTT
d_gene: -; v_gene: TRBV29-1; abundance: -; j_gene: TRBJ2-1; CDR3aa: CSVGGRIPGEQFF; CDR3nt: TGCAGCGTTGGAGGACGGATACCCGGAGAGCAGTTCTTC
d_gene: TRBD1; v_gene: TRBV10-2; abundance: -; j_gene: TRBJ1-4; CDR3aa: CASSESGGQGGEKLFF; CDR3nt: TGCGCCAGCAGTGAGTCGGGCGGACAGGGTGGCGAAAAACTGTTTTTT
d_gene: -; v_gene: TRBV3-1; abundance: -; j_gene: TRBJ2-6; CDR3aa: CASSQVGDVLTF; CDR3nt: TGTGCCAGCAGCCAAGTGGGGGACGTCCTGACTTTC
d_gene: -; v_gene: TRBV6-6; abundance: few; j_gene: TRBJ1-2; CDR3aa: CASSYPDSLYGYTF; CDR3nt: TGTGCCAGCAGTTATCCGGACAGTCTCTATGGCTACACCTTC
d_gene: TRBD1; v_gene: TRBV6-1; abundance: few; j_gene: TRBJ1-2; CDR3aa: CASTLRGTGIFSNYGYTF; CDR3nt: TGTGCCAGCACTCTTCGAGGGACAGGGATATTCTCTAACTATGGCTACACCTTC
d_gene: -; v_gene: TRBV20-1; abundance: many; j_gene: TRBJ1-5; CDR3aa: CSAEPGLHNQPQHF; CDR3nt: TGCAGTGCCGAACCGGGACTGCACAATCAGCCCCAGCATTTT
d_gene: TRBD1; v_gene: TRBV6-6; abundance: -; j_gene: TRBJ2-7; CDR3aa: CASSRLRDRGFEQYF; CDR3nt: TGTGCCAGCAGCCGTCTCCGGGACAGGGGCTTCGAGCAGTACTTC
d_gene: TRBD2; v_gene: TRBV4-2; abundance: -; j_gene: TRBJ2-1; CDR3aa: CASSPRLAASSYNEQFF; CDR3nt: TGTGCCAGCAGCCCTCGACTAGCCGCAAGCTCCTACAATGAGCAGTTCTTC
d_gene: TRBD1; v_gene: TRBV6-2/TRBV6-3; abundance: -; j_gene: TRBJ2-3; CDR3aa: CASSYWTGSLGDTQYF; CDR3nt: TGTGCCAGCAGCTATTGGACAGGGTCCCTTGGAGATACGCAGTATTTT
d_gene: -; v_gene: TRBV12-3/TRBV12-4; abundance: -; j_gene: TRBJ1-1; CDR3aa: CASSFLTVNTEAFF; CDR3nt: TGTGCCAGCAGTTTTTTGACAGTGAACACTGAAGCTTTCTTT
d_gene: -; v_gene: TRBV4-2; abundance: many; j_gene: TRBJ2-5; CDR3aa: CASSNRAGETQYF; CDR3nt: TGTGCCAGCAGCAATCGGGCGGGGGAGACCCAGTACTTC
d_gene: -; v_gene: TRBV12-3/TRBV12-4; abundance: few; j_gene: TRBJ2-3; CDR3aa: CASSFLTKTGRFTDTQYF; CDR3nt: TGTGCCAGCAGTTTCCTTACCAAGACAGGGAGGTTCACAGATACGCAGTATTTT
d_gene: TRBD2; v_gene: TRBV29-1; abundance: -; j_gene: TRBJ2-7; CDR3aa: CSVAGGRGTMGEQYF; CDR3nt: TGCAGCGTTGCGGGAGGCCGGGGGACGATGGGCGAGCAGTACTTC
d_gene: TRBD2; v_gene: TRBV5-6; abundance: few; j_gene: TRBJ2-5; CDR3aa: CASSFIRGDETQYF; CDR3nt: TGTGCCAGCAGCTTCATTCGGGGGGACGAGACCCAGTACTTC
d_gene: -; v_gene: TRBV11-2; abundance: few; j_gene: TRBJ2-1; CDR3aa: CASSPGGGVEFF; CDR3nt: TGTGCCAGCAGCCCCGGAGGGGGAGTAGAGTTCTTC
d_gene: -; v_gene: TRBV28; abundance: -; j_gene: TRBJ1-4; CDR3aa: CASSSTRTGTEKLFF; CDR3nt: TGTGCCAGCAGCTCTACTCGAACGGGGACTGAAAAACTGTTTTTT
d_gene: TRBD2; v_gene: TRBV2; abundance: -; j_gene: TRBJ2-7; CDR3aa: CASFGGGPFEQYF; CDR3nt: TGTGCCAGCTTCGGCGGGGGGCCCTTCGAGCAGTACTTC
d_gene: TRBD2; v_gene: TRBV9; abundance: once; j_gene: TRBJ2-5; CDR3aa: CASSVTPRGGETQYF; CDR3nt: TGTGCCAGCAGCGTAACCCCTCGGGGGGGAGAGACCCAGTACTTC
d_gene: TRBD1; v_gene: TRBV5-1; abundance: few; j_gene: TRBJ2-7; CDR3aa: CASSTLPLQGSSYEQYF; CDR3nt: TGCGCCAGCAGCACTTTACCCTTACAGGGGAGCTCCTACGAGCAGTACTTC
d_gene: TRBD1; v_gene: TRBV24-1; abundance: few; j_gene: TRBJ2-3; CDR3aa: CATSDPGQGGDTQYF; CDR3nt: TGTGCCACCAGTGACCCGGGACAGGGTGGAGATACGCAGTATTTT
d_gene: -; v_gene: TRBV13; abundance: few; j_gene: TRBJ2-7; CDR3aa: CASSLAAEPESYEQYF; CDR3nt: TGTGCCAGCAGCTTAGCGGCGGAGCCTGAGTCCTACGAGCAGTACTTC
d_gene: -; v_gene: TRBV28; abundance: -; j_gene: TRBJ2-1; CDR3aa: CVSSQSWAREQFF; CDR3nt: TGTGTCAGCTCACAATCTTGGGCACGTGAGCAGTTCTTC
d_gene: -; v_gene: TRBV7-2; abundance: many; j_gene: TRBJ1-1; CDR3aa: CASSLSRETEAFF; CDR3nt: TGTGCCAGCAGCCTAAGTAGGGAGACTGAAGCTTTCTTT
d_gene: -; v_gene: TRBV12-3/TRBV12-4; abundance: -; j_gene: TRBJ2-1; CDR3aa: CASSWGAYEQFF; CDR3nt: TGTGCCAGCAGTTGGGGGGCCTATGAACAGTTCTTC
d_gene: TRBD2; v_gene: TRBV9; abundance: few; j_gene: TRBJ2-1; CDR3aa: CASSEGTSVSSYNEQFF; CDR3nt: TGTGCCAGCAGCGAGGGGACTAGCGTCAGCTCCTACAATGAGCAGTTCTTC
d_gene: -; v_gene: TRBV29-1; abundance: -; j_gene: TRBJ1-1; CDR3aa: CSVDVGGTNTEAFF; CDR3nt: TGCAGCGTTGACGTTGGGGGAACGAACACTGAAGCTTTCTTT
d_gene: -; v_gene: TRBV5-6; abundance: -; j_gene: TRBJ2-2; CDR3aa: CASSPYLGEGTGELFF; CDR3nt: TGTGCCAGCAGCCCCTATCTCGGGGAAGGCACCGGGGAGCTGTTTTTT
d_gene: -; v_gene: TRBV7-9; abundance: few; j_gene: TRBJ2-5; CDR3aa: CASSLPGRKETQYF; CDR3nt: TGTGCCAGCAGCTTACCAGGGAGAAAGGAGACCCAGTACTTC
d_gene: TRBD2; v_gene: TRBV7-2; abundance: -; j_gene: TRBJ2-1; CDR3aa: CASSLRATSFSNEQFF; CDR3nt: TGTGCCAGCAGCTTACGAGCGACTAGCTTTTCCAATGAGCAGTTCTTC
d_gene: TRBD1; v_gene: TRBV4-1; abundance: -; j_gene: TRBJ2-5; CDR3aa: CASNRQGDSAETQYF; CDR3nt: TGCGCCAGCAACCGACAGGGGGATTCGGCAGAGACCCAGTACTTC
d_gene: TRBD1; v_gene: TRBV6-6; abundance: -; j_gene: TRBJ1-1; CDR3aa: CASIQGGNTEAFF; CDR3nt: TGTGCCAGCATCCAGGGGGGGAACACTGAAGCTTTCTTT
d_gene: -; v_gene: TRBV5-4; abundance: few; j_gene: TRBJ2-5; CDR3aa: CASSPRGWETQYF; CDR3nt: TGTGCCAGCAGCCCCCGGGGTTGGGAGACCCAGTACTTC
d_gene: -; v_gene: TRBV10-3; abundance: few; j_gene: TRBJ2-3; CDR3aa: CAISLGDTDTQYF; CDR3nt: TGTGCCATCAGTTTGGGAGACACAGATACGCAGTATTTT
d_gene: TRBD2; v_gene: TRBV2; abundance: few; j_gene: TRBJ2-1; CDR3aa: CASSTSGGAISQQFF; CDR3nt: TGTGCCAGCTCAACTAGCGGGGGGGCAATTAGTCAGCAGTTCTTC
d_gene: -; v_gene: TRBV12-3/TRBV12-4; abundance: -; j_gene: TRBJ2-2; CDR3aa: CASSLGDEKVDTGELFF; CDR3nt: TGTGCCAGCAGTTTAGGTGACGAGAAGGTTGACACCGGGGAGCTGTTTTTT
d_gene: TRBD2; v_gene: TRBV7-8; abundance: -; j_gene: TRBJ2-1; CDR3aa: CASSPLPGTSGNGEQFF; CDR3nt: TGTGCCAGCAGCCCTCTCCCTGGGACTAGCGGGAACGGTGAGCAGTTCTTC
d_gene: -; v_gene: TRBV12-5; abundance: -; j_gene: TRBJ2-1; CDR3aa: CASGTPPGNEQFF; CDR3nt: TGTGCTAGTGGTACCCCTCCGGGCAATGAGCAGTTCTTC